The sequence of this T cell receptor beta chain was determined in a study of T-cell reconstitution after alpha-beta-depleted transplantation in children. The ends lost 7 bases at V and 1 base at J; junction bases unmatched: 3. The CDR3 spans 15 residues. Looked up from germline, CDR1 is SGHTA and CDR2 is FQGNSA. This clonotype was found many times. This sample's TCRbeta library carried unique molecular identifier barcodes. MiXCR, run by TCRdb on the PCR reads, gives a single entry per CDR3 protein. The sample carries hundreds of thousands of distinct CDR3 sequences, approximately 17% recorded once. Sequenced here: PBMCs from the stem cell graft donor, sampled from the stem cell graft. The clonotype was recovered from a human donor who donated a stem cell graft to a child with acute myeloid leukemia. V usage is TRBV7-2 and J usage is TRBJ2-3, with 12 bases lining up with TRBD2. Here the CDR3 DNA reads TGTGCCAGCATCCGGACTAGCGGGGGCACAGATACGCAGTATTTT. Translation: CASIRTSGGTDTQYF.